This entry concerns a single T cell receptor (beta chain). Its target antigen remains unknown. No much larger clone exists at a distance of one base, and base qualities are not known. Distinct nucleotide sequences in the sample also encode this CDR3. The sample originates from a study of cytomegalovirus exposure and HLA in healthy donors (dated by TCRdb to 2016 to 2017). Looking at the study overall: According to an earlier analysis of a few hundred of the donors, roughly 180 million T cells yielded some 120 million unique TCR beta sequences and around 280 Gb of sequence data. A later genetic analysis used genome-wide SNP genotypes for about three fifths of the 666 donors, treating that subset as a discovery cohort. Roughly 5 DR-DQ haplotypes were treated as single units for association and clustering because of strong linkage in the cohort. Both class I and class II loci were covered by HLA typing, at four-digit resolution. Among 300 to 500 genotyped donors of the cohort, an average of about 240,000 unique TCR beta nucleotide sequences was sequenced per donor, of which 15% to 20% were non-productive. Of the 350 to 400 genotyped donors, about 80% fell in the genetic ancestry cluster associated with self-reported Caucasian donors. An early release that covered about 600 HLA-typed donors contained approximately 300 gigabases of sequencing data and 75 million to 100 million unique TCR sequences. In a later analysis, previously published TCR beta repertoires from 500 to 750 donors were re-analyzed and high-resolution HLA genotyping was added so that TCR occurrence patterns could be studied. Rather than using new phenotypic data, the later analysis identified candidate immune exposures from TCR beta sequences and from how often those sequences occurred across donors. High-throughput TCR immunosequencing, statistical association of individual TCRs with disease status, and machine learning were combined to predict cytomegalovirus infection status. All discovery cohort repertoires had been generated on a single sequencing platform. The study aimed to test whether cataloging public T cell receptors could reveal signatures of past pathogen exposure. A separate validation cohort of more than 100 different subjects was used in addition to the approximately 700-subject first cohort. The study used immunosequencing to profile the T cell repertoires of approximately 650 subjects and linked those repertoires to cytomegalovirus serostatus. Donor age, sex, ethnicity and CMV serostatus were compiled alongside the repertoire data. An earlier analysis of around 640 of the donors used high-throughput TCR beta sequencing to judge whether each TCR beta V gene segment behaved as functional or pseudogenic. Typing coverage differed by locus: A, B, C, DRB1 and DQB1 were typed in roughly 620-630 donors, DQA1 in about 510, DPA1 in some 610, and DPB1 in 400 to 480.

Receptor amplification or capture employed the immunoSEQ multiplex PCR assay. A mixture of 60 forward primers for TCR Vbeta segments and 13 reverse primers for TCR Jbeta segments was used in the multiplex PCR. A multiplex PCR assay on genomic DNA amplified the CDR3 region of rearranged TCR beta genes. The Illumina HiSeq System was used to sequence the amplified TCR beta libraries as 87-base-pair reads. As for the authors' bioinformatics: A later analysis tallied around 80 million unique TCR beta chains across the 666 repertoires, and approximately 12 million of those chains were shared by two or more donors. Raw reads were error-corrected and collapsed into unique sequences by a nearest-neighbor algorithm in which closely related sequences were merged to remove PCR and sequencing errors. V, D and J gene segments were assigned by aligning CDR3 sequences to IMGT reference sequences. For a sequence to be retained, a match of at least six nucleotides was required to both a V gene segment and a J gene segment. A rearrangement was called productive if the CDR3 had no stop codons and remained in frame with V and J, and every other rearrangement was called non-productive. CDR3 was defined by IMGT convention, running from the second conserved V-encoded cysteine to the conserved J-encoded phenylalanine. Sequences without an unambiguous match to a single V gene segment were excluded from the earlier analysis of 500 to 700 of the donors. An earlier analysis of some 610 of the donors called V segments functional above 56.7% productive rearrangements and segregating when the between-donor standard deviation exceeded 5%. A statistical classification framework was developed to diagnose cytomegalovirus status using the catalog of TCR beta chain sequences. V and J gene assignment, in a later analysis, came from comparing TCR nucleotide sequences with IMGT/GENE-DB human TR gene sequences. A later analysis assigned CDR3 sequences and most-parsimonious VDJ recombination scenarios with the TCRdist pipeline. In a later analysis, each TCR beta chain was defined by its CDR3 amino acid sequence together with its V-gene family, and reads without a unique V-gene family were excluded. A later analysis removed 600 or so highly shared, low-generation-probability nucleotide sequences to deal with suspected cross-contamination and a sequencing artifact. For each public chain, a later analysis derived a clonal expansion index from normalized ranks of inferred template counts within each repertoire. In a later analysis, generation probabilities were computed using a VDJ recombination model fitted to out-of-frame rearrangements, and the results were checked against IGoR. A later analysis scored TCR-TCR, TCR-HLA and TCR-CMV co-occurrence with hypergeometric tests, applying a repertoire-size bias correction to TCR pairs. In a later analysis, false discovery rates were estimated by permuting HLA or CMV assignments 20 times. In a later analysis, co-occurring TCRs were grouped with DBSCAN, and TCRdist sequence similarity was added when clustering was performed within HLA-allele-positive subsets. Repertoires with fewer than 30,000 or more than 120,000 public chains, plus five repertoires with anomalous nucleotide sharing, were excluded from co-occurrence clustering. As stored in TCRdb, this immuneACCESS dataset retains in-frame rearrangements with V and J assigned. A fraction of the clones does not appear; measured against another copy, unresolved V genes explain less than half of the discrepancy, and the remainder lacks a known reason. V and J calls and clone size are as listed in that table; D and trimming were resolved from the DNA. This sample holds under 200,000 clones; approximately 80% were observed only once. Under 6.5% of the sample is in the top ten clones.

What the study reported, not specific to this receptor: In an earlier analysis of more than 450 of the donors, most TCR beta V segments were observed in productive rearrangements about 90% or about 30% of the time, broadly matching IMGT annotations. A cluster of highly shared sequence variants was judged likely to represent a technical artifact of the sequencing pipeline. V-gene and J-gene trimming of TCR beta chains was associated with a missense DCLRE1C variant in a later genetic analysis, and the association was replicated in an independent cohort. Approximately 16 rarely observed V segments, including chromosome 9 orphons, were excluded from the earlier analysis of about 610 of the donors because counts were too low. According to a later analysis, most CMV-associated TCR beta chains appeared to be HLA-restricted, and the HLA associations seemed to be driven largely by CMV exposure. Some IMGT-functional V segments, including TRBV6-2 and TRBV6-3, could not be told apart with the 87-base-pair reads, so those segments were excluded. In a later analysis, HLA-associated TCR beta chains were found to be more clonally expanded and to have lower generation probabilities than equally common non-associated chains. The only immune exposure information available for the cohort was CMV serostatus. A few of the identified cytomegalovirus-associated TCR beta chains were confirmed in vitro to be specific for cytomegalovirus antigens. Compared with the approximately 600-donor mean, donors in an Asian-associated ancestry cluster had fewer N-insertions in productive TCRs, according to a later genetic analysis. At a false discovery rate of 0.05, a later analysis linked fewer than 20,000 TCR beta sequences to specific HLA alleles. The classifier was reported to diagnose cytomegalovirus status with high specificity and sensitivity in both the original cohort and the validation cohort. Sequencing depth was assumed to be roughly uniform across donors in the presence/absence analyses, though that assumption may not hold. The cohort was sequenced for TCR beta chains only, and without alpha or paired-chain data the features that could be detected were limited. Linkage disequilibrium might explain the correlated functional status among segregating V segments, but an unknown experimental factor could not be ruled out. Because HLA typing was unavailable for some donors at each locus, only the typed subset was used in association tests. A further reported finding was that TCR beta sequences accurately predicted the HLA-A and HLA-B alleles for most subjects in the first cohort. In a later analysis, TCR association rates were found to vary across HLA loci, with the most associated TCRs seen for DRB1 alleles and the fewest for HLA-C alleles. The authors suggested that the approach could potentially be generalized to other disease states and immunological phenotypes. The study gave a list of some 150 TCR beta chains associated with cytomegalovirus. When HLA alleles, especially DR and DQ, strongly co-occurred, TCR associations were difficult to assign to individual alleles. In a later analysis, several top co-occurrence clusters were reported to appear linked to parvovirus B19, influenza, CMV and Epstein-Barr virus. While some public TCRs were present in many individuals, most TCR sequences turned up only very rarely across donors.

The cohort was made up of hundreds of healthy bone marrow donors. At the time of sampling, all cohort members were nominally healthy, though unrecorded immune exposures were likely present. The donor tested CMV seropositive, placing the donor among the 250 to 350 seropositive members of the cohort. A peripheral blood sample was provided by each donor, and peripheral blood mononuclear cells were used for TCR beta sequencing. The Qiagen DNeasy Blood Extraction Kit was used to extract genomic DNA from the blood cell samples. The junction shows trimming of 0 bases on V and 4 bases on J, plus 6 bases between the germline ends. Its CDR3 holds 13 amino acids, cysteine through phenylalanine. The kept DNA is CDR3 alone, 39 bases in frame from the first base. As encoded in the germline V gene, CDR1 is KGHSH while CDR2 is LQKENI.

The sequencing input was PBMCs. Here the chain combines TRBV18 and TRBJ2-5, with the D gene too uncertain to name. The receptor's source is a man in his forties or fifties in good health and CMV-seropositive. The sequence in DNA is TGTGCCAGCTCACCACCCCCCGGAGAGACCCAGTACTTC. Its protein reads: CASSPPPGETQYF.